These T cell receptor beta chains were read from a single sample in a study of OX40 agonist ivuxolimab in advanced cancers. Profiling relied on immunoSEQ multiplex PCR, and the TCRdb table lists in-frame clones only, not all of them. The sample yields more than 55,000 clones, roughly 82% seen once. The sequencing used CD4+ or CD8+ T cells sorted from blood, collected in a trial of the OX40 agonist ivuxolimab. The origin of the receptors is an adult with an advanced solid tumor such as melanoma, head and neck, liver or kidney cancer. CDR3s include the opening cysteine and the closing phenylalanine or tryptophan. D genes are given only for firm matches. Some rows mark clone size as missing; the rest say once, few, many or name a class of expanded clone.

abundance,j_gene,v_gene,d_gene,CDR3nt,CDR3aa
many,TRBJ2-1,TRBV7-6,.,TGTGCCAGCAGCTTTCAATCCTACAATGAGCAGTTCTTC,CASSFQSYNEQFF
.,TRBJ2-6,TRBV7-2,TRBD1,TGTGCCAGCAGGAAAGGACAGGCGTACTCTGGGGCCAACGTCCTGACTTTC,CASRKGQAYSGANVLTF
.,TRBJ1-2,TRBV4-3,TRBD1,TGCGCCAGCAGCCAAGATTATGTGACAGGGGATGGCTACACCTTC,CASSQDYVTGDGYTF
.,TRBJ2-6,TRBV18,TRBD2,TGTGCCAGCTCACCACCCGGGGGAGGGAGTATGACCAACGTCCTGACTTTC,CASSPPGGGSMTNVLTF
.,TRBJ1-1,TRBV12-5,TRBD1,TGTGCTAGTGTTCAACAGGGGGCGTACACTGAAGCTTTCTTT,CASVQQGAYTEAFF
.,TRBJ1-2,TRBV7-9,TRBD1,TGTGCCAGCAGCCCTGACGCAGGGGGGGTCTATGGCTACACCTTC,CASSPDAGGVYGYTF
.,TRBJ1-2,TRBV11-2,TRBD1,TGTGCCAGCAGCCCACAGGGGATCTATGGCTACACCTTC,CASSPQGIYGYTF
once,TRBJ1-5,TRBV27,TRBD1,TGTGCCAGCAGTAGACAGGGGGCTCAGCCCCAGCATTTT,CASSRQGAQPQHF
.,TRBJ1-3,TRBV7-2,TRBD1,TGTGCCAGCAGCCGGGACAGGGGGGACACCATATATTTT,CASSRDRGDTIYF
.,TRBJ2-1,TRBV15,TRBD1,TGTGCCACCAGTCTTCTTCGGGACAGCCAGCAGTTCTTC,CATSLLRDSQQFF
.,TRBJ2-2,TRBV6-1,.,TGTGCCAGCTGGGCAGGGGCAGCCGGGGAGCTGTTTTTT,CASWAGAAGELFF
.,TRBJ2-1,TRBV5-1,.,TGCGCCAGCAGGGCAGGGGTGAACAATGAGCAGTTCTTC,CASRAGVNNEQFF
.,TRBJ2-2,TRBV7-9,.,TGTGCCAGCAGCGTCCGGGACGGAGTCACCGGGGAGCTGTTTTTT,CASSVRDGVTGELFF
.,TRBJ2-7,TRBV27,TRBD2,TGTGCCAGCCTAGCGGGAGGAGGACACGAGCAGTACTTC,CASLAGGGHEQYF
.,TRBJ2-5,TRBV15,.,TGTGCCACCAGCAGAGGCGGTAGATTGGAGACCCAGTACTTC,CATSRGGRLETQYF
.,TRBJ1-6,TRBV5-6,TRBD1,TGTGCCAGCGGGACAGCGCTATCTGATTCACCCCTCCACTTT,CASGTALSDSPLHF
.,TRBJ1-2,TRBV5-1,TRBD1,TGCGCCAGCAGCGTGACAGGGGGGCCTTATGGCTACACCTTC,CASSVTGGPYGYTF
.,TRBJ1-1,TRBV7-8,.,TGTGCCAGCAGCGTTGACGGGAGGAACACTGAAGCTTTCTTT,CASSVDGRNTEAFF
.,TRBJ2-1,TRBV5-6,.,TGTGCCAGCAGCGCGGTCTATAACAATGAGCAGTTCTTC,CASSAVYNNEQFF
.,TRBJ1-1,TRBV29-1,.,TGCAGCGCCCTGAGGTCGGGCACTGAAGCTTTCTTT,CSALRSGTEAFF
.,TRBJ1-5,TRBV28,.,TGTGCCAGCAGGAGAGAGGCAGGGATTTATCAGCCCCAGCATTTT,CASRREAGIYQPQHF
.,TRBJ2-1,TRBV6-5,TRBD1,TGTGCCAGCAGTATAGACAGGGAATATGAGCAGTTCTTC,CASSIDREYEQFF
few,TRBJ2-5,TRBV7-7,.,TGTGCCAGCAGCCTGATGTTGACCGATGGGACCCAGTACTTC,CASSLMLTDGTQYF
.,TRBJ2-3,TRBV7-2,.,TGTGCCAGCAGCTTAGATACAGATACGCAGTATTTT,CASSLDTDTQYF
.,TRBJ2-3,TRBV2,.,TGTGCCAGCAGTGAAGCAGTGGATACGCAGTATTTT,CASSEAVDTQYF
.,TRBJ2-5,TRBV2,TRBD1,TGTGCCAGCTCAAGGGACAGGGGGTCCCAGACCCAGTACTTC,CASSRDRGSQTQYF
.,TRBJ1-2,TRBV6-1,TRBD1,TGTGCCAGCAGTGAGGGACAGAACACCTACTATGGCTACACCTTC,CASSEGQNTYYGYTF
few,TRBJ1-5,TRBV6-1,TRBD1,TGTGCCAGCAGTACCTACCCAGGGGGGAATCAGCCCCAGCATTTT,CASSTYPGGNQPQHF
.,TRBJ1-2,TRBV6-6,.,TGTGCCAGCAGAAAAAGGCAGGAAGCTAACTATGGCTACACCTTC,CASRKRQEANYGYTF
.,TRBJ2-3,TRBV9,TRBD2,TGTGCCAGCAGCGTAGCCCCTAGCGGGGGGGCCCAAGATACGCAGTATTTT,CASSVAPSGGAQDTQYF
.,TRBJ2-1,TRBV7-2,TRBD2,TGTGCCAGCAGGCGAACGAGCGGGAGGGCCTACAATGAGCAGTTCTTC,CASRRTSGRAYNEQFF
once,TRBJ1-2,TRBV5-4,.,TGTGCCAGCAGCTTGTCCGGAGGGTACGGCTACACCTTC,CASSLSGGYGYTF
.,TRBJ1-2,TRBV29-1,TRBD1,TGCAGCGTTGACAGGGGGAGGTATGGCTACACCTTC,CSVDRGRYGYTF
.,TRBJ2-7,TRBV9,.,TGTGCCAGCAGTCCCCGCGCAGGAGCCACACCCGACGAGCAGTACTTC,CASSPRAGATPDEQYF
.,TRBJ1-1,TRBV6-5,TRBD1,TGTGCCAGCAGGCCCGGGACAGGGGGCAACGTGGGGGCTTTCTTT,CASRPGTGGNVGAFF